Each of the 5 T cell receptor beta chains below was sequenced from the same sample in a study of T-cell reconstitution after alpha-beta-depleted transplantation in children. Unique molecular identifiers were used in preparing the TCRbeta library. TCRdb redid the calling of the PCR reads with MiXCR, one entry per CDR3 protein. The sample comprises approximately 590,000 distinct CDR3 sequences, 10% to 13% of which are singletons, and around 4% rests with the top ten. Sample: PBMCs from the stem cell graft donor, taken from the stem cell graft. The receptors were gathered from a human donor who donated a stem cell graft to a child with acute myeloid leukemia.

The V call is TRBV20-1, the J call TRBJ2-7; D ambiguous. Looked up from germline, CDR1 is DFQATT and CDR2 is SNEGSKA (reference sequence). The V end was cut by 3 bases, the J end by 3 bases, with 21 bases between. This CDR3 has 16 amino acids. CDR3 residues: CSASSPPNPGVYEQYF. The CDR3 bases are TGCAGTGCTAGTTCCCCCCCGAATCCTGGGGTCTACGAGCAGTACTTC.

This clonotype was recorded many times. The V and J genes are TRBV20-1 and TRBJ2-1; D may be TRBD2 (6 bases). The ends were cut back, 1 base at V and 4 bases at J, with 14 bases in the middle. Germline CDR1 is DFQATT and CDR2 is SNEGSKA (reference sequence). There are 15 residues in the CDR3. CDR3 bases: TGCAGTGCTAGAGCGCTAATAGCGGTTTACAATGAGCAGTTCTTC. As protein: CSARALIAVYNEQFF.

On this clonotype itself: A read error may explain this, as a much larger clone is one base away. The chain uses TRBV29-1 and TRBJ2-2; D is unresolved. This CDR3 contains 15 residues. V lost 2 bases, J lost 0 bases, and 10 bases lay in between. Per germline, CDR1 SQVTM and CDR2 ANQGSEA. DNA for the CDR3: TGCAGCGTTGAATATGGCGCTTCGAACACCGGGGAGCTGTTTTTT. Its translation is CSVEYGASNTGELFF.

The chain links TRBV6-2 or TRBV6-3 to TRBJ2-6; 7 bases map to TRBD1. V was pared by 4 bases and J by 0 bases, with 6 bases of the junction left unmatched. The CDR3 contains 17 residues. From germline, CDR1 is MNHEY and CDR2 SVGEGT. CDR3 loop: CASSSTGTLSGANVLTF. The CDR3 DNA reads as TGTGCCAGCAGTTCGACAGGGACCCTCTCTGGGGCCAACGTCCTGACTTTC.

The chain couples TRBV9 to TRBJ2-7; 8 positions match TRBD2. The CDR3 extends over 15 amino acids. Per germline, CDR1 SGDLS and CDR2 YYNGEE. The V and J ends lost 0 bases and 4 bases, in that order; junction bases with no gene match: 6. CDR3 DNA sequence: TGTGCCAGCAGCGTAGCGGGAGGGCCTTTTTACGAGCAGTACTTC. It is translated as CASSVAGGPFYEQYF.